The 7 T cell receptor beta chains below come from one sample, sequenced in a study of Ad26.COV2.S vaccination and SARS-CoV-2 variants. Repertoires were generated with immunoSEQ multiplex PCR, while TCRdb's copy carries only in-frame clones and drops some. The sample holds about 97,000 clones, roughly 80% seen once. This specimen consisted of peripheral blood, obtained after recovery from COVID-19. The receptors were sampled from a human donor who had recovered from COVID-19.

This clone was detected a few times. The chain employs TRBV12-5 and TRBJ1-4; D is possibly TRBD1 (6 bases). The CDR3 has 13 amino acids. Germline loops: CDR1 LGHNT, CDR2 FRNRAP. V shed 8 bases and J shed 4 bases, with 11 bases lying between them. CDR3 sequence reads: CASTGQNNEKLFF. In nucleotides, the CDR3 is TGTGCTAGTACCGGACAGAATAATGAAAAACTGTTTTTT.

This clone showed up many times. Written as DNA, the CDR3 is TGTGCCAGCAGTAGCCCTGGGGCGCGCTCTGGAAACACCATATATTTT. Translation gives CASSSPGARSGNTIYF. The chain uses TRBV28 and TRBJ1-3; D is possibly TRBD1 (5 bases). This CDR3 has 16 amino acids. Trimming pared 5 bases from V and 0 bases from J, leaving 14 bases between. The V gene's germline CDR1 is MDHEN and CDR2 SYDVKM.

This clone was counted once. Different DNA sequences within this sample yield the same CDR3. The chain couples TRBV5-1 to TRBJ2-7, with 10 bases identical to TRBD2. Trimming at V came to 0 bases and at J to 3 bases, leaving 3 bases not matched to a gene. The CDR3 is made up of 15 amino acids. Germline V lookup: CDR1 SGHRS, CDR2 YFSETQ. The CDR3 loop is CASSLGTSGGYEQYF. The CDR3 bases are TGCGCCAGCAGCTTGGGGACTAGCGGTGGCTACGAGCAGTACTTC.

The chain uses TRBV3-1 (or the pseudogene TRBV3-2) and TRBJ1-3; maybe TRBD1 (5 bases). The CDR3 covers 14 residues. Germline-derived CDR1 and CDR2 are LGHDT and YNNKEL (reference sequence). Trimming took 3 bases from V and 4 from J, leaving 10 bases between them. The CDR3 protein is CASSHRQGGNTIYF. CDR3 nucleotides: TGTGCCAGCAGCCATCGCCAGGGAGGAAACACCATATATTTT.

This clone was seen only a few times. Other DNA sequences within the sample encode an identical CDR3. The chain is built from TRBV7-2 and TRBJ1-2; D uncertain. The CDR3 length is 13 residues. Looked up from germline, CDR1 is SGHTA and CDR2 is FQGNSA. Trimming stripped 0 bases from V and 8 bases from J, with 10 bases between. This CDR3 is CASSLAGSGGYTF. In DNA, the CDR3 is TGTGCCAGCAGCTTAGCGGGATCGGGGGGCTACACCTTC.

The rearrangement joins TRBV6-4 to TRBJ1-4; D ambiguous. The ends were cut back, 10 bases at V and 0 bases at J, with 15 bases in the middle. CDR1 and CDR2 (germline): MRHNA, SNTAGT. The CDR3 runs 15 residues. CDR3 sequence: CAKGVPKATNEKLFF. The CDR3 nucleotides are TGTGCCAAGGGTGTTCCTAAGGCAACTAATGAAAAACTGTTTTTT.

The chain joins TRBV19 to TRBJ2-5; tentatively, D is TRBD1 or TRBD2 (5 bases each). CDR1 is LNHDA, CDR2 SQIVND, per germline (reference sequence). Trimming shortened V by 4 bases and J by 3 bases, and 15 bases separated the two germline ends. This CDR3 comprises 15 residues. CDR3 sequence reads: CASSRLGQGEETQYF. For the CDR3, the DNA is TGTGCCAGTAGTAGGTTGGGTCAGGGAGAAGAGACCCAGTACTTC.